This passage covers 28 T cell receptor beta chains from one sample sequenced in a study of T cell responses to AZD1222 COVID-19 vaccine. Sequenced by immunoSEQ multiplex PCR; TCRdb stores in-frame clones only, minus some. The sample has some 140,000 clones, over 80% seen once. Sequenced here: peripheral blood, sampled 28 days after the second AZD1222 dose. All receptors come from an adult who received the AZD1222 COVID-19 vaccine.

V gene TRBV29-1 combines with J gene TRBJ1-2, with a tentative D call TRBD1 (5 bases). The CDR3 spans 16 residues. The V gene lost 6 bases and the J gene lost 1 base, with 21 bases spanning the gap. Per germline, CDR1 SQVTM and CDR2 ANQGSEA. The CDR3 coding sequence is TGCAGCGTGGATGACAGACCCTACCCCTATAACTATGGCTACACCTTC. It encodes CSVDDRPYPYNYGYTF.

This chain joins TRBV18 and TRBJ1-5; TRBD1 aligns across 7 bases. V lost 2 bases to trimming and J lost 3 bases; unmatched junction nucleotides: 4. The CDR3 extends over 15 amino acids. Per the germline V gene, CDR1 is KGHSH and CDR2 is LQKENI. The CDR3 DNA reads as TGTGCCAGCTCACCAGAGGGACAGCTCAATCAGCCCCAGCATTTT. Translating it yields CASSPEGQLNQPQHF.

J is TRBJ1-6 and V is TRBV7-9, with D possibly being TRBD1 (5 bases). Germline CDR1 and CDR2: SEHNR and FQNEAQ (reference sequence). The CDR3 extends over 15 amino acids. Trimming took 0 bases from V and 4 from J, leaving 7 bases between them. The CDR3 DNA reads TGTGCCAGCAGCTTAGCAGGGGAGTATAATTCACCCCTCCACTTT. Translating it yields CASSLAGEYNSPLHF.

The V and J genes are TRBV5-1 and TRBJ2-2, with D possibly being TRBD1 (6 bases). V was pared by 7 bases and J by 0 bases, with 13 bases between. The CDR3 runs to 15 residues. Germline V gives CDR1 SGHRS, CDR2 YFSETQ. The CDR3 sequence is CASSSGQSNTGELFF. In DNA, the CDR3 is TGCGCCAGCTCCTCAGGACAGTCGAACACCGGGGAGCTGTTTTTT. The full variable domain, completed using reference TRBV5-1 and TRBJ2-2, is KAGVTQTPRYLIKTRGQQVTLSCSPISGHRSVSWYQQTPGQGLQFLFEYFSETQRNKGNFPGRFSGRQFSNSRSEMNVSTLELGDSALYLCASSSGQSNTGELFFGEGSRLTVL.

The chain has TRBV30 and TRBJ1-2; no firm D call. In germline, CDR1 is GTSNPN, CDR2 SVGIG (reference sequence). The CDR3 loop spans 11 amino acids. Trimming pared 8 bases from V and 5 bases from J, leaving 12 bases between. In nucleotides, the CDR3 is TGTGCCAGGGCGGTGGGGTATGGCTACACCTTC. Its protein is CARAVGYGYTF.

This chain links TRBV28 with TRBJ1-2; 11 bases match TRBD1. CDR1 and CDR2 from the germline V gene are MDHEN and SYDVKM. The trim removed 5 bases at V and 6 bases at J, leaving 11 bases unmatched. This CDR3 is built from 16 residues. The CDR3: CASSRGGDRGSHGYTF. As DNA, the CDR3 is TGTGCCAGCAGTCGTGGGGGGGACAGGGGGTCTCATGGCTACACCTTC.

V usage is TRBV12-3 or TRBV12-4 and J usage is TRBJ1-2; D not resolved. The V end lost 2 bases, the J end lost 8 bases, and 9 bases lay between the germline ends. This CDR3 is 12 amino acids long. The CDR3 loop reads CASSLHPRGYTF. CDR3 sequence (DNA): TGTGCCAGCAGTTTACACCCGAGAGGCTACACCTTC.

The chain couples TRBV29-1 to TRBJ1-1, with a weak D call TRBD1 (6 bases). The CDR3 spans 16 residues. The V gene lost 2 bases and the J gene lost 0 bases, with 16 bases spanning the gap. Germline V gene lookup returns CDR1 SQVTM and CDR2 ANQGSEA. The CDR3 sequence is CSVEYGTTYMNTEAFF. CDR3 bases: TGCAGCGTTGAATACGGGACAACCTACATGAACACTGAAGCTTTCTTT. Combining the CDR3 with reference TRBV29-1 and TRBJ1-1 gives the whole variable domain SAVISQKPSRDICQRGTSLTIQCQVDSQVTMMFWYRQQPGQSLTLIATANQGSEATYESGFVIDKFPISRPNLTFSTLTVSNMSPEDSSIYLCSVEYGTTYMNTEAFFGQGTRLTVV.

V is TRBV6-6 and J is TRBJ2-1; 11 nucleotides match TRBD2. V was clipped by 2 bases and J by 5 bases; unmatched bases: 5. The CDR3 covers 16 residues. The germline V gene encodes CDR1 MNHNY and CDR2 SVGAGI (reference sequence). The CDR3 sequence: CASSYTLAGENNEQFF. The CDR3 nucleotides read TGTGCCAGCAGTTACACACTAGCGGGGGAGAACAATGAGCAGTTCTTC.

The rearrangement joins TRBV6-6 to TRBJ1-4; D is unresolved. The CDR3 is 15 amino acids. Germline CDR1 MNHNY, CDR2 SVGAGI (reference sequence). The ends were cut back, 6 bases at V and 6 bases at J, with 17 bases in the middle. The CDR3 sequence: CASSQRPGSDEKLFF. The CDR3 DNA reads TGTGCCAGCAGCCAGCGACCCGGGAGCGATGAAAAACTGTTTTTT.

This clone was detected only once. This chain joins TRBV29-1 and TRBJ2-1; TRBD1 is a possible D gene (6 bases). V dropped 3 bases and J dropped 4 bases, with 10 bases sitting between them. The CDR3 is made up of 13 amino acids. In germline, CDR1 is SQVTM, CDR2 ANQGSEA. This chain's CDR3 is CSVETGAYNEQFF. The CDR3 region has the DNA TGCAGCGTTGAGACAGGTGCATACAATGAGCAGTTCTTC.

The rearrangement joins TRBV7-2 to TRBJ2-7; possibly TRBD1 for D (6 bases). CDR1 SGHTA and CDR2 FQGNSA come from the germline V gene. The CDR3 is made up of 13 amino acids. V shed 4 bases and J shed 6 bases, with 13 bases lying between them. The CDR3 bases are TGTGCCAGCAGCTCTCGACAGGTCGGCGAGCAGTACTTC. Its protein is CASSSRQVGEQYF. Full variable domain (missing parts from reference TRBV7-2 and TRBJ2-7): GAGVSQSPSNKVTEKGKDVELRCDPISGHTALYWYRQSLGQGLEFLIYFQGNSAPDKSGLPSDRFSAERTGGSVSTLTIQRTQQEDSAVYLCASSSRQVGEQYFGPGTRLTVT.

This sequence joins TRBV5-1 and TRBJ2-2, with D tentatively TRBD1 or TRBD2 (5 bases each). Germline V gene lookup returns CDR1 SGHRS and CDR2 YFSETQ. V lost 9 bases and J lost 7, with 22 bases in between. The CDR3 covers 15 residues. The CDR3 is CATGTATTLGGELFF. The DNA of the CDR3 is TGCGCCACGGGGACGGCGACGACGTTAGGCGGGGAGCTGTTTTTT.

The J gene is TRBJ1-6, the V gene TRBV6-5; 7 bases map to TRBD1. Per germline, CDR1 MNHEY and CDR2 SVGAGI. Losses at the gene ends were 2 bases for V and 9 bases for J; bases not matched to a gene: 4. This CDR3 region has 14 residues. The CDR3 DNA reads as TGTGCCAGCAGTTACGGCAGGGGGTCTTCACCCCTCCACTTT. Residues: CASSYGRGSSPLHF.

This chain links TRBV5-1 with TRBJ2-5; weak D call: TRBD1 (6 bases). This CDR3 is built from 15 residues. Trimming removed 0 bases at V and 7 bases at J, with 16 bases between. CDR1 and CDR2 (germline): SGHRS, YFSETQ. The CDR3: CASSLGAAGARTQYF. Written as DNA, the CDR3 is TGCGCCAGCAGCTTGGGTGCTGCAGGGGCTCGGACCCAGTACTTC.

The chain is built from TRBV4-2 and TRBJ2-5, with D possibly being TRBD2 (6 bases). Germline V gene data show CDR1 as LGHNA and CDR2 as YNFKEQ. V was shortened by 1 base and J by 1 base, with 13 bases between the two germline ends. The CDR3 is made up of 16 amino acids. Here the CDR3 DNA reads TGTGCCAGCAGCCAAGGCAATAGCGGATCCCAAGAGACCCAGTACTTC. Its translation: CASSQGNSGSQETQYF.

The chain carries TRBV7-9 and TRBJ2-7, with D perhaps TRBD1 (6 bases). Trimming took 3 bases from V and 7 from J, leaving 10 bases between them. Per the germline V gene, CDR1 is SEHNR and CDR2 is FQNEAQ (reference sequence). CDR3 length: 12 amino acids. The CDR3 here is CASSFQGWEQYF. As DNA, the CDR3 is TGTGCCAGCAGCTTTCAGGGGTGGGAGCAGTACTTC. The full variable domain, in which reference TRBV7-9 and TRBJ2-7 provide the parts outside the CDR3, is DTGVSQNPRHKITKRGQNVTFRCDPISEHNRLYWYRQTLGQGPEFLTYFQNEAQLEKSRLLSDRFSAERPKGSFSTLEIQRTEQGDSAMYLCASSFQGWEQYFGPGTRLTVT.

The rearrangement uses TRBV12-3 or TRBV12-4 and TRBJ1-1; no definite D call. The V end was cut by 3 bases, the J end by 2 bases, with 7 bases between. There are 13 residues in the CDR3. CDR3 nucleotide sequence: TGTGCCAGCAGTTTGAAAGGAAACACTGAAGCTTTCTTT. Encoded protein: CASSLKGNTEAFF.

The chain carries TRBV28 and TRBJ2-2; 11 bases line up with TRBD2. Germline loops: CDR1 MDHEN, CDR2 SYDVKM. The junction had 2 bases not matched to a gene; V was cut back by 2 bases and J by 0 bases. CDR3 length equals 17 residues. This CDR3 is CASSLAGLAANTGELFF. CDR3 nucleotides: TGTGCCAGCAGTTTAGCGGGACTAGCGGCGAACACCGGGGAGCTGTTTTTT.

The V call is TRBV28, the J call TRBJ2-5; D perhaps matches TRBD2 (6 bases). V lost 3 bases, J lost 5 bases, and 19 bases lay in between. There are 16 residues in the CDR3. The germline gives CDR1 MDHEN, CDR2 SYDVKM. CDR3 coding DNA: TGTGCCAGCAGTTTTGCGACTAGGCGGAATCAGGAGACCCAGTACTTC. This sequence encodes CASSFATRRNQETQYF.

This clone showed up just a few times. V and J are TRBV5-1 and TRBJ2-3; TRBD1 matches at 8 bases. The CDR3 runs to 14 residues. J was trimmed by 2 bases and V by 4 bases; bases with no gene match: 3. The germline V gene has CDR1 SGHRS and CDR2 YFSETQ. In nucleotides, the CDR3 is TGCGCCAGCAGCACGGACAGGGACACAGATACGCAGTATTTT. Its translation is CASSTDRDTDTQYF.

This chain links TRBV7-9 with TRBJ1-1; D is perhaps TRBD1 (5 bases). This CDR3 is 14 amino acids long. Germline V gene lookup returns CDR1 SEHNR and CDR2 FQNEAQ (reference sequence). Trimming took 5 bases from V and 3 from J, leaving 13 bases between them. The CDR3 DNA sequence: TGTGCCAGCAGCCTCTGGGGCGAGGACACTGAAGCTTTCTTT. This translates into CASSLWGEDTEAFF.

The chain carries TRBV6-5 and TRBJ1-1; tentatively, D is TRBD1 (5 bases). Germline V gene lookup returns CDR1 MNHEY and CDR2 SVGAGI. The CDR3 covers 15 residues. V lost 6 bases, J lost 6 bases, and 20 bases lay in between. The CDR3 protein is CASRFDGGGYSEAFF. In DNA, the CDR3 is TGTGCCAGCAGATTCGATGGGGGAGGTTATTCTGAAGCTTTCTTT.

The J gene is TRBJ2-7, the V gene TRBV11-1; no clear D gene. The germline CDR1 and CDR2 sequences are SGHAT and FQDESV (reference sequence). Between the trimmed V and J ends, which lost 4 bases and 6 bases, there was a span of 10 bases. The CDR3 runs 12 residues. The CDR3 spells CASSSQSIEQYF. CDR3 DNA: TGTGCCAGCAGCTCCCAATCGATCGAGCAGTACTTC.

The CDR3 here is CASSHPQETQYF. The CDR3 DNA reads TGTGCCAGCAGCCACCCCCAAGAGACCCAGTACTTC. The V call is TRBV27, the J call TRBJ2-5; no firm D call. The V gene's germline CDR1 is MNHEY and CDR2 SMNVEV (reference sequence). The V end lost 6 bases, the J end lost 1 base, and 6 bases lay between the germline ends. This CDR3 region has 12 residues.

The chain joins TRBV28 to TRBJ1-4, with D tentatively TRBD1 (5 bases). Trimming removed 7 bases at V and 8 bases at J, with 20 bases between. The CDR3 runs 15 residues. Germline CDR1 and CDR2: MDHEN and SYDVKM. CDR3 protein: CASIGQTEQSEKLFF. As DNA, the CDR3 is TGTGCCAGCATCGGTCAGACAGAACAGAGCGAAAAACTGTTTTTT. Filled out from reference TRBV28 and TRBJ1-4, the complete variable domain reads DVKVTQSSRYLVKRTGEKVFLECVQDMDHENMFWYRQDPGLGLRLIYFSYDVKMKEKGDIPEGYSVSREKKERFSLILESASTNQTSMYLCASIGQTEQSEKLFFGSGTQLSVL.

The chain recombines TRBV7-2 with TRBJ1-3; TRBD1 matches 7 bases. The CDR3 runs to 14 residues. The trim removed 5 bases at V and 1 base at J, leaving 2 bases unmatched. The germline gives CDR1 SGHTA, CDR2 FQGNSA. The CDR3 spells CASSPRGSGNTIYF. Here the CDR3 DNA reads TGTGCCAGCAGCCCCAGGGGGTCTGGAAACACCATATATTTT.

This clone appeared a single time. The chain couples TRBV10-3 to TRBJ1-3, with TRBD1 matching over 8 bases. Trimming removed 0 bases from V and 6 bases from J; junction bases left unmatched: 19. The CDR3 is 20 amino acids. Germline lookup yields CDR1 ENHRY and CDR2 SYGVKD. CDR3 bases: TGTGCCATCAGTGAGTCGATCTGGAGGAAAGAGGACAGGGCAATAAACACCATATATTTT. Encoded protein: CAISESIWRKEDRAINTIYF.